The next 8 T cell receptor beta chains were all read from a single sample in a study of shared clonotypes between healthy human individuals (dated by TCRdb to the early 2020s). The library was obtained by the immunoSEQ multiplex PCR assay. The source is immuneACCESS, and TCRdb retained only in-frame sequences with V and J called. Part of the clones is not carried over; for the studies checked, unresolved V genes explain less than half of this, and the remainder is unexplained. This sample gives roughly 2.2 million clones in total; 85% to 95% of them show up just once. The top ten hold under 0.45% of the sample. What was sequenced was naive CD4+ T cells from PBMCs. The cell subset or site label on this specimen signifies: CD45RA+ positively selected. The source of these receptors is a man aged 18 to 30 in good health. Some clones in this sample may be carry-over from other donors' samples.

This chain links TRBV28 with TRBJ2-1; either TRBD1 or TRBD2 may fit D (5 bases each). This CDR3 is built from 15 residues. The germline CDR1 and CDR2 sequences are MDHEN and SYDVKM. V was shortened by 5 bases and J by 7 bases, with 18 bases between the two germline ends. For the CDR3, the DNA is TGTGCCAGCAGTGGGAGAGGGGAGAGGAGGAATGAGCAGTTCTTC. Translating it yields CASSGRGERRNEQFF. Drawing the rest from reference TRBV28 and TRBJ2-1, the complete variable domain is DVKVTQSSRYLVKRTGEKVFLECVQDMDHENMFWYRQDPGLGLRLIYFSYDVKMKEKGDIPEGYSVSREKKERFSLILESASTNQTSMYLCASSGRGERRNEQFFGPGTRLTVL.

The chain is built from TRBV10-3 and TRBJ1-2; TRBD1 might be the D (5 bases). V gave up 0 bases and J gave up 9 bases, with 8 bases separating them. The length of the CDR3 is 12 residues. CDR1 is ENHRY, CDR2 SYGVKD, per germline. CDR3 bases: TGTGCCATCAGTGAGTCCGCAGGGAGCTACACCTTC. This sequence encodes CAISESAGSYTF.

The chain is built from TRBV5-8 and TRBJ2-1; 8 bases line up with TRBD2. CDR1 and CDR2 from the germline V gene are SGHTS and YDEGEE. Unmatched junction bases numbered 16, after V lost 5 bases and J lost 9 bases. This CDR3 has 16 residues. CDR3 sequence reads: CASSQAGSGKEGEQFF. The CDR3 coding sequence is TGTGCCAGCAGTCAGGCGGGTAGCGGGAAGGAGGGTGAGCAGTTCTTC. Full variable domain (missing parts from reference TRBV5-8 and TRBJ2-1): EAGVTQSPTHLIKTRGQQATLRCSPISGHTSVYWYQQALGLGLQFLLWYDEGEERNRGNFPPRFSGRQFPNYSSELNVNALELEDSALYLCASSQAGSGKEGEQFFGPGTRLTVL.

This clone was recorded once. The gene calls are TRBV5-8 and TRBJ2-5; 7 nucleotides line up with TRBD1. The CDR3 extends over 15 amino acids. Germline V gene sequence: CDR1 SGHTS, CDR2 YDEGEE. Germline trimming cut 2 bases from V and 4 bases from J; bases unmatched to any gene: 8. CDR3: CASSFRDRVRETQYF. The DNA for the CDR3 is TGTGCCAGCAGCTTCCGAGACAGGGTTAGAGAGACCCAGTACTTC.

In nucleotides, the CDR3 is TGTGCCAGCAGCCCCACGGGACTAGCGGACACAGATACGCAGTATTTT. It specifies CASSPTGLADTDTQYF. The V call is TRBV7-3, the J call TRBJ2-3, with TRBD2 matching over 11 bases. Germline lookup yields CDR1 SGHTA and CDR2 FQGTGA. The CDR3 has 16 residues. J lost 2 bases, V lost 5 bases, and 6 bases had no gene match.

This sequence joins TRBV5-1 and TRBJ2-1, with 13 positions matching TRBD2. Trimming at V came to 4 bases and at J to 1 base, leaving 2 bases not matched to a gene. In germline, CDR1 is SGHRS, CDR2 YFSETQ. The CDR3 is 16 amino acids. CDR3 region: CASSTGLAGSYNEQFF. In DNA, the CDR3 is TGCGCCAGCAGCACGGGACTAGCGGGATCCTACAATGAGCAGTTCTTC.

J is TRBJ2-1 and V is TRBV29-1; D is tentatively TRBD1 or TRBD2 (6 bases each). Looked up from germline, CDR1 is SQVTM and CDR2 is ANQGSEA. Deletions cut 7 bases from V and 1 base from J, with 14 bases between. CDR3 size: 14 residues. CDR3 sequence: CSAGGLLSYNEQFF. DNA of the CDR3: TGCAGCGCTGGGGGGCTGCTGTCCTACAATGAGCAGTTCTTC.

This clone was detected a few times. The rearrangement joins TRBV6-1 to TRBJ2-7; D gene ambiguous. Per the germline V gene, CDR1 is MNHNS and CDR2 is SASEGT. The V gene lost 7 bases and the J gene lost 2 bases, with 9 bases spanning the gap. The CDR3 is 12 residues long. DNA for the CDR3: TGTGCCAGCACAGCTAAAGCCTACGAGCAGTACTTC. It is translated as CASTAKAYEQYF.